The present TCR beta chain was sequenced within a study of cytomegalovirus exposure and HLA in healthy donors. The PCR had 60 Vbeta and 13 Jbeta primers. The assay was immunoSEQ multiplex PCR, and TCRdb's table has in-frame clones only and misses some. The profile covers fewer than 70,000 clones, with approximately 80% appearing a single time and around 1.7% taken by the ten largest. This CDR3 comprises 13 residues. Germline assignment: CDR1 MNHNS and CDR2 SASEGT. V dropped 4 bases and J dropped 2 bases, with 9 bases sitting between them. Sequencing used PBMCs. The sequence was obtained from a man aged 35-49 years in good health and CMV-seronegative. The chain recombines TRBV6-1 with TRBJ2-7; D is perhaps TRBD1 (5 bases). The CDR3 protein is CASSVAGPYEQYV. The DNA for the CDR3 is TGTGCCAGCAGTGTTGCAGGGCCCTACGAGCAGTACGTC.